The 32 T cell receptor beta chains below all came from one sample that was sequenced in a study of EBV T-cell therapy then PD-1 blockade in nasopharyngeal carcinoma. Their antigen targets remain unknown. Treatment specified: AdE1-LMPpoly-expanded autologous EBV-specific T-cell therapy followed by anti-PD-1 nivolumab. Libraries were prepared by immunoSEQ multiplex PCR; TCRdb keeps only in-frame clonotypes and omits some of them. Of 20,000 or so clones in the sample, 80% to 85% were seen once. Sequenced here: CD8+ T cells from blood, sampled at roughly day 33 from a patient whose treatment included autologous EBV-specific T cells and nivolumab. The receptors stem from a middle-aged man with nasopharyngeal carcinoma.

This clone appeared once. The gene calls are TRBV11-3 and TRBJ2-1; TRBD1 matches 8 bases. Germline CDR1 and CDR2: SGHNT and YENEEA. This CDR3 region has 14 residues. Losses at the gene ends were 5 bases for V and 4 bases for J; bases not matched to a gene: 4. CDR3 nucleotides: TGTGCCAGCAGCCGAAGGACAGGGTACAATGAGCAGTTCTTC. Protein sequence: CASSRRTGYNEQFF.

Note on this clone: An end of the junction differs from the germline gene, which may be a read error. This chain uses TRBV2 with TRBJ1-4, with D hard to call. This CDR3 is built from 12 residues. Germline CDR1 is SNHLY and CDR2 is FYNNEI. The CDR3 DNA is TGTGCCAGCAGTACACCTCCTGAACAACTGTTTTTT. This codes for CASSTPPEQLFF.

This clone came up once. The chain employs TRBV9 and TRBJ2-3, with TRBD2 identical over 8 bases. The length of the CDR3 is 15 residues. CDR1 is SGDLS and CDR2 is YYNGEE in the germline V gene. V trimming: 2 bases; J trimming: 1 base; junction bases outside the gene matches: 3. The CDR3 region is CASSVGLAGTDTQYF. The DNA for the CDR3 is TGTGCCAGCAGCGTCGGACTAGCAGGCACAGATACGCAGTATTTT. Looking up the rest from reference TRBV9 and TRBJ2-3 gives the full variable domain: DSGVTQTPKHLITATGQRVTLRCSPRSGDLSVYWYQQSLDQGLQFLIQYYNGEERAKGNILERFSAQQFPDLHSELNLSSLELGDSALYFCASSVGLAGTDTQYFGPGTRLTVL.

V usage is TRBV27 and J usage is TRBJ1-2, with D perhaps TRBD1 (6 bases). The germline V gene has CDR1 MNHEY and CDR2 SMNVEV (reference sequence). V shed 5 bases and J shed 4 bases, with 14 bases lying between them. The CDR3 runs to 14 residues. The CDR3 region is CASSGKNRAYGYTF. The CDR3 DNA reads TGTGCCAGCAGTGGGAAAAACAGGGCCTATGGCTACACCTTC.

This clone has only one observation. V gene TRBV2 combines with J gene TRBJ1-2; D not resolved. Deletions cut 6 bases from V and 4 bases from J, with 9 bases between. The CDR3 has 12 residues. Looked up from germline, CDR1 is SNHLY and CDR2 is FYNNEI. The CDR3 region is CASRGFFYGYTF. The CDR3 region has the DNA TGTGCCAGCAGGGGATTCTTCTATGGCTACACCTTC. The variable domain in full, with the rest retrieved from reference TRBV2 and TRBJ1-2, is EPEVTQTPSHQVTQMGQEVILRCVPISNHLYFYWYRQILGQKVEFLVSFYNNEISEKSEIFDDQFSVERPDGSNFTLKIRSTKLEDSAMYFCASRGFFYGYTFGSGTRLTVV.

This chain joins TRBV7-6 and TRBJ1-6; TRBD1 matches at 9 bases. CDR3 size: 15 residues. CDR1 SGHVS and CDR2 FNYEAQ come from the germline V gene. With 4 bases clipped from V and 12 bases from J, the junction kept 10 bases outside the gene matches. The CDR3 coding sequence is TGTGCCAGCAGCTACGGGACAGGGCAGGGGAAACCCCTCCACTTT. It translates to CASSYGTGQGKPLHF.

The V and J genes are TRBV6-2 or TRBV6-3 and TRBJ1-5; no definite D call. CDR3 length: 13 residues. Trimming shortened V by 4 bases and J by 0 bases, and 4 bases separated the two germline ends. Germline V gene data show CDR1 as MNHEY and CDR2 as SVGEGT. CDR3 sequence reads: CASSLFSNQPQHF. The DNA for the CDR3 is TGTGCCAGCAGTTTGTTTAGCAATCAGCCCCAGCATTTT.

The V and J genes are TRBV4-3 and TRBJ1-3, with a possible D match to TRBD1 (5 bases). The CDR3 contains 19 residues. The germline gives CDR1 LGHNA, CDR2 YSLEER. The V end was cut by 0 bases, the J end by 0 bases, with 18 bases between. Here the CDR3 reads CASSQDLLAGLFSGNTIYF. The DNA for the CDR3 is TGCGCCAGCAGCCAAGATCTTTTGGCAGGGCTTTTCTCTGGAAACACCATATATTTT.

The V gene is TRBV6-5, the J gene TRBJ1-4; D is possibly TRBD1 (5 bases). Germline loops: CDR1 MNHEY, CDR2 SVGAGI. Trimming removed 5 bases at V and 8 bases at J, with 18 bases between. This CDR3 region has 15 residues. CDR3 sequence reads: CASSLYGQGREKLFF. Here the CDR3 DNA reads TGTGCCAGCAGTCTATATGGGCAGGGACGAGAAAAACTGTTTTTT.

The DNA for the CDR3 is TGTGCCAGCAGTGAAGCGTGGAGCGGGGTTTACGAGCAGTACTTC. Translating it yields CASSEAWSGVYEQYF. This chain connects TRBV6-1 to TRBJ2-7, with TRBD2 matching 7 bases. The CDR3 sequence is 15 residues long. V shed 0 bases and J 4 bases; nucleotides not matched to a gene: 6. Germline V lookup: CDR1 MNHNS, CDR2 SASEGT.

V gene TRBV4-2 combines with J gene TRBJ2-3; 9 bases fit TRBD2. The CDR3 is 16 residues long. Looked up from germline, CDR1 is LGHNA and CDR2 is YNFKEQ. V lost 7 bases and J lost 2; bases outside the gene matches: 10. In DNA form, the CDR3 reads TGTGCCAGCACCCCGACTAGCGGTTCCCACACAGATACGCAGTATTTT. As protein: CASTPTSGSHTDTQYF.

J is TRBJ1-6 and V is TRBV2; no clear D gene. This CDR3 is built from 13 residues. Trimming shortened V by 4 bases and J by 5 bases, and 6 bases separated the two germline ends. Germline V CDR1 and CDR2: SNHLY, FYNNEI. The CDR3 nucleotides read TGTGCCAGCAGTGTCGAGCATAATTCACCCCTCCACTTT. Its translation: CASSVEHNSPLHF.

The chain uses TRBV3-1 (or the pseudogene TRBV3-2) and TRBJ2-7; D is unclear. Germline assignment: CDR1 LGHDT and CDR2 YNNKEL (reference sequence). V was pared by 0 bases and J by 4 bases, with 10 bases between. This CDR3 region has 14 residues. The DNA for the CDR3 is TGTGCCAGCAGCCAAGAAGGGAAACCTTACGAGCAGTACTTC. Protein sequence: CASSQEGKPYEQYF.

The J gene is TRBJ2-3, the V gene TRBV6-4, with D tentatively TRBD2 (6 bases). Germline CDR1 MRHNA, CDR2 SNTAGT. The V end was cut by 2 bases, the J end by 4 bases, with 13 bases between. This CDR3 contains 15 residues. CDR3 sequence reads: CASSDRDGGSDTQYF. The CDR3 DNA sequence: TGTGCCAGCAGTGACCGGGACGGGGGTTCAGATACGCAGTATTTT.

A single count supports this clone. This chain joins TRBV28 and TRBJ2-3; a weak D match, TRBD2 (6 bases). Germline lookup yields CDR1 MDHEN and CDR2 SYDVKM. The CDR3 has 17 amino acids. V gave up 4 bases and J gave up 7 bases, with 24 bases separating them. The CDR3 sequence is CASSSPLEGLRGNTQYF. The CDR3 bases are TGTGCCAGCAGTTCCCCTCTGGAGGGCCTACGGGGGAATACGCAGTATTTT.

This clone was counted once. The chain has TRBV15 and TRBJ2-3; 13 bases line up with TRBD2. The CDR3 runs to 19 residues. The germline V gene has CDR1 LNHNV and CDR2 YYDKDF (reference sequence). Germline trimming cut 2 bases from V and 0 bases from J; bases unmatched to any gene: 8. The CDR3 loop is CATSRLPLGLAGSTDTQYF. CDR3 coding DNA: TGTGCCACCAGCAGACTTCCTCTGGGACTAGCGGGGAGCACAGATACGCAGTATTTT.

Remarks on this clone: Other nucleotide sequences in the sample specify the same CDR3. V usage is TRBV9 and J usage is TRBJ1-5, with D uncertain. Trimming cost V 0 bases and J 0 bases, with 7 bases left between them. The length of the CDR3 is 15 residues. In germline, CDR1 is SGDLS, CDR2 YYNGEE. The CDR3 protein is CASSVGSYSNQPQHF. CDR3 DNA: TGTGCCAGCAGCGTAGGCAGTTATAGCAATCAGCCCCAGCATTTT. The whole variable domain, filled in from reference TRBV9 and TRBJ1-5, reads DSGVTQTPKHLITATGQRVTLRCSPRSGDLSVYWYQQSLDQGLQFLIQYYNGEERAKGNILERFSAQQFPDLHSELNLSSLELGDSALYFCASSVGSYSNQPQHFGDGTRLSIL.

This sequence joins TRBV7-9 and TRBJ1-2; possible D gene TRBD1, 5 bases. The CDR3 is made up of 14 amino acids. Deletions cut 5 bases from V and 5 bases from J, with 15 bases between. Per the germline V gene, CDR1 is SEHNR and CDR2 is FQNEAQ (reference sequence). CDR3: CASSPGSRKYGYTF. As DNA, the CDR3 is TGTGCCAGCAGCCCAGGGTCCCGAAAGTATGGCTACACCTTC.

The rearrangement links TRBV2 to TRBJ1-5, with no clear D. The CDR3 is 16 residues long. V lost 1 base and J 0 bases, leaving 10 bases between the germline ends. From germline, CDR1 is SNHLY and CDR2 FYNNEI. CDR3 coding DNA: TGTGCCAGCAGTGAAGGGGGAGGATATAGCAATCAGCCCCAGCATTTT. Its protein product is CASSEGGGYSNQPQHF.

The chain uses TRBV2 and TRBJ1-1; the D is unclear. The CDR3 spans 12 residues. Germline-derived CDR1 and CDR2 are SNHLY and FYNNEI. Trimming stripped 3 bases from V and 4 bases from J, with 6 bases between. In DNA form, the CDR3 reads TGTGCCAGCAGTGAGGCAAGCACTGAAGCTTTCTTT. Translating gives CASSEASTEAFF.

This sequence joins TRBV4-3 and TRBJ1-1; D is ambiguous. The length of the CDR3 is 14 residues. Germline CDR1 and CDR2: LGHNA and YSLEER. Trimming shortened V by 0 bases and J by 4 bases, and 9 bases separated the two germline ends. The CDR3 DNA sequence: TGCGCCAGCAGCCAAGACTTCGGCGTCACTGAAGCTTTCTTT. Its translation: CASSQDFGVTEAFF.

This clone has just one count. The chain joins TRBV19 to TRBJ2-7; no definite D call. The CDR3 is 13 residues long. Per germline, CDR1 LNHDA and CDR2 SQIVND (reference sequence). Trimming took off 1 base at V and 3 bases at J, with 7 bases between the two ends. The CDR3 DNA reads as TGTGCCAGTAGTATAGGTCACCTCTACGAGCAGTACTTC. It translates to CASSIGHLYEQYF.

The rearrangement joins TRBV27 to TRBJ2-7; TRBD1 aligns across 8 bases. CDR1 is MNHEY, CDR2 SMNVEV, per germline (reference sequence). The CDR3 runs to 13 residues. J lost 2 bases, V lost 6 bases, and 3 bases had no gene match. The CDR3 is CASRQGATYEQYF. In DNA form, the CDR3 reads TGTGCCAGCAGGCAGGGGGCCACCTACGAGCAGTACTTC.

The genes are TRBV12-5 and TRBJ1-6; D gene ambiguous. Deletions cut 5 bases from V and 10 bases from J, with 12 bases between. Germline V gene sequence: CDR1 LGHNT, CDR2 FRNRAP. The CDR3 loop spans 13 amino acids. The CDR3 DNA sequence: TGTGCTAGTGGTATAGAATCCGGATCACCCCTCCACTTT. It translates to CASGIESGSPLHF.

V is TRBV23-1 and J is TRBJ2-1; unclear D gene. TRBV23-1 is filed as an ORF, its function uncertain. The CDR3 has 16 amino acids. Trimming removed 0 bases from V and 0 bases from J, with 9 bases in between. CDR3 coding DNA: TGCGCCAGCAGTCAATCGTTGGGCCCCTCCTACAATGAGCAGTTCTTC. Its translation is CASSQSLGPSYNEQFF.

The chain is built from TRBV9 and TRBJ2-3, with TRBD2 matching over 12 bases. V dropped 3 bases and J dropped 2; count of bases not matched to a gene: 4. Per germline, CDR1 SGDLS and CDR2 YYNGEE. The CDR3 is 16 amino acids. CDR3 sequence: CASSGLAGVPTDTQYF. DNA for the CDR3: TGTGCCAGCAGCGGACTAGCGGGGGTTCCCACAGATACGCAGTATTTT.

This CDR3 reads CASSKDRDRIPYYGYTF. The CDR3 DNA follows: TGTGCCAGCAGTAAGGACCGGGACCGGATCCCGTACTATGGCTACACCTTC. The rearrangement joins TRBV27 to TRBJ1-2; possibly TRBD1 for D (5 bases). Germline V lookup: CDR1 MNHEY, CDR2 SMNVEV (reference sequence). V was shortened by 5 bases and J by 3 bases, with 22 bases between the two germline ends. The CDR3 runs 17 residues.

This chain links TRBV6-4 with TRBJ2-3; 7 nucleotides line up with TRBD2. The V gene end was trimmed by 0 bases and the J gene end by 6 bases; junction bases not matched to a gene: 6. The CDR3 has 15 residues. From germline, CDR1 is MRHNA and CDR2 SNTAGT. The CDR3 DNA reads as TGTGCCAGCAGTGACTCGGGGGGGGGTCTCGATACGCAGTATTTT. It translates to CASSDSGGGLDTQYF.

The chain is built from TRBV14 and TRBJ1-4; D gene ambiguous. Germline lookup yields CDR1 SGHDN and CDR2 FVKESK. This CDR3 spans 14 amino acids. V lost 4 bases to trimming and J lost 8 bases, with 14 bases between them. The CDR3 coding sequence is TGTGCCAGCAGCCGACCAGGACTGAGGGAAAAACTGTTTTTT. Protein sequence: CASSRPGLREKLFF.

J is TRBJ1-4 and V is TRBV4-2, with D hard to call. Germline CDR1 is LGHNA and CDR2 is YNFKEQ. Trimming removed 0 bases at V and 6 bases at J, with 11 bases between. CDR3 length: 15 residues. The CDR3 coding sequence is TGTGCCAGCAGCCAAGATATGGCAGAATATGAAAAACTGTTTTTT. Residues: CASSQDMAEYEKLFF.

In nucleotides, the CDR3 is TGTGCCAGTAGTTCGCCGGGACTAGCGGTACTCTCCTACAATGAGCAGTTCTTC. This gives the protein CASSSPGLAVLSYNEQFF. The chain employs TRBV19 and TRBJ2-1; 11 bases fit TRBD2. Trimming removed 5 bases from V and 0 bases from J; junction bases left unmatched: 9. Germline-derived CDR1 and CDR2 are LNHDA and SQIVND (reference sequence). The CDR3 totals 18 residues.

In DNA form, the CDR3 reads TGTGCCAGCAGTTCAGCGGGTGAAACCGGGGAGCTGTTTTTT. Translated: CASSSAGETGELFF. The chain recombines TRBV6-2 or TRBV6-3 with TRBJ2-2; D is possibly TRBD2 (6 bases). The CDR3 loop spans 14 amino acids. V dropped 4 bases and J dropped 5 bases, with 11 bases sitting between them. Germline lookup yields CDR1 MNHEY and CDR2 SVGEGT.